Listed here is a single T cell receptor beta chain. Its target antigen remains unknown. No base quality values were provided; no much bigger clone lies one nucleotide off. Read against the paper, the sample's time point label means: 30 days after allo-HCT. Blood from recipients was drawn roughly 28 days before transplant, then again at days 30, 100 and 180 after transplant. Using Nuclei Lysis Solution, genomic DNA was extracted from unfractionated peripheral blood mononuclear cells that were either fresh or cryopreserved. Germline trimming: 6 bases from V, 8 bases from J; junction bases outside gene matches: 14. CDR1 is given as SQVTM and CDR2 as ANQGSEA, both from the germline V gene. The CDR3, cysteine through phenylalanine, is 14 amino acids long. Just the 42-base CDR3 DNA is kept, in frame starting at base 1. With the immunoSEQ assay, which is a bias-controlled multiplex PCR relying on V- and J-specific primers, TCR beta CDR3 regions were amplified from genomic DNA. In a second PCR step, a proprietary barcode and Illumina adapter sequences were attached to the CDR3 amplicons. An Illumina MiSeq instrument was used to sequence the CDR3 libraries. In the paper's pipeline: Export and quality control were performed with immunoSEQ Analyzer 3.0, and downstream analyses were performed with R Bioconductor and Immunarch. Only productive rearrangements in the normalized downsampled data set went into calculating the repertoire metrics. Pathologically expanded clonotypes were defined as those larger than 5 templates in the normalized cohort. Repertoire diversity was measured with the Inverse Simpson Index. The non-normalized data set was used for CMV-specificity analyses so that all clonotypes could be captured. Drawn from immuneACCESS, this table holds only the in-frame rearrangements with V and J called that TCRdb kept. Clones are partly lost; checked studies trace under half to an unresolved V gene and leave the rest unexplained. V and J calls and clone size come straight from that table; D and trimming were deduced from the DNA. The sample has approximately 14,000 clones on record, approximately 97% of them singletons. Together, the top ten hold approximately 3.9% of the sample.

This specimen belongs to a study of T cell clonotyping in hematopoietic cell transplantation (dated by TCRdb to about 2021). Regarding the complete study: A total of about 140 blood samples were gathered in the study from fewer than 40 consecutive transplant recipients along with their related donors. Patient recruitment ran from 2015 to early 2017, and follow-up continued until late 2020 or death.

General study outcomes and caveats: Only a small fraction of recipient repertoires overlapped donor repertoires, with over 97% appearing de novo at the given depth. The sample size was limited and the cells went unsorted, which meant the CD4 and CD8 repertoire contributions could not be told apart. Inverse Simpson Index values from donors and from recipients before transplant predicted broader TCR repertoire diversity after transplant. A decrease in recipient TCR diversity was observed after transplant, and a progressive increase in pathologically expanded clonotypes was seen from day 30 to day 180.

The sample was peripheral blood mononuclear cells, taken 30 days after allogeneic stem cell transplant. This TCR was recovered from a female patient aged 50-60 years who had an allogeneic stem cell transplant from an unrelated donor, so T cells may come from the graft donor. Some clones in this sample may be carry-over from other donors' samples. The chain is made from TRBV29-1 and TRBJ1-2; TRBD1 lines up with 8 middle nucleotides. The CDR3 loop reads CSVTPIGQGRGYTF. In nucleotides, the sequence is TGCAGCGTCACACCCATAGGACAGGGTAGAGGCTACACCTTC. With the rest looked up from the reference TRBV29-1 and TRBJ1-2 genes rather than sequenced, the full variable domain is SAVISQKPSRDICQRGTSLTIQCQVDSQVTMMFWYRQQPGQSLTLIATANQGSEATYESGFVIDKFPISRPNLTFSTLTVSNMSPEDSSIYLCSVTPIGQGRGYTFGSGTRLTVV.